This T cell receptor beta chain was documented in a study of shared clonotypes between healthy human individuals. In the study overall: The people who gave samples were two women and a few men aged 18 to 49.

Findings and limits, study-wide: Naive CD4 clonotypes were shared across several donors at about 5.2%.

Naive CD8 cells comprised CD45RO-negative, CCR7-positively selected cells, excluding terminally differentiated effector memory CD45RA+ cells. This clone was counted once. No antigen is known for it. Only in-frame clones appear in the TCRdb table, and some are missing; sequencing was by immunoSEQ multiplex PCR. This sample has 750,000 to 1,000,000 clones; about 91% occur once, and the top ten carry more than 20%. From germline, CDR1 is SQVTM and CDR2 ANQGSEA. The CDR3 has 13 amino acids. V lost 7 bases, J lost 0 bases, and 11 bases lay in between. This TCR came from a man aged 25-45 years in good health. The sequenced sample consisted of naive CD8+ T cells sorted from blood. The gene calls are TRBV29-1 and TRBJ2-3; weak D call: TRBD2 (6 bases). Here the CDR3 DNA reads TGCAGCGCTTCACTAGCTAGCACAGATACGCAGTATTTT. Translating it yields CSASLASTDTQYF.